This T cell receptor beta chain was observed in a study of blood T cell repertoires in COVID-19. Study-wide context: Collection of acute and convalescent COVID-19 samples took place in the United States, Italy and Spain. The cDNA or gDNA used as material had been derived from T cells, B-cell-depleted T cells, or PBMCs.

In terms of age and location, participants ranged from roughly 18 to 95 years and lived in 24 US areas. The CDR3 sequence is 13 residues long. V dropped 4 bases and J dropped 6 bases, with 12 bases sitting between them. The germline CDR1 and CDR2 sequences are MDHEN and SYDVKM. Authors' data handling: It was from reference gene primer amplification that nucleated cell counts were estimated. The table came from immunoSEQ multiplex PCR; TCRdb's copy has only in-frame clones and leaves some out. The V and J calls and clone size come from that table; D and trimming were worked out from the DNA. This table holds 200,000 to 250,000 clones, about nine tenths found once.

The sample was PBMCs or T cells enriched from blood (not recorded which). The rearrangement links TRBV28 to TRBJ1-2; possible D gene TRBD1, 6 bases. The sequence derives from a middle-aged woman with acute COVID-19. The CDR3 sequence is CASSWRQGNGYTF. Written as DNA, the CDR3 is TGTGCCAGCAGTTGGAGGCAGGGGAATGGCTACACCTTC.